The 16 T cell receptor beta chains listed next were all sequenced from one sample in a study of cytomegalovirus exposure and HLA in healthy donors. The PCR used 60 Vbeta and 13 Jbeta primers. Clones were read by immunoSEQ multiplex PCR, and TCRdb kept only the in-frame ones, dropping some. This sample has approximately 120,000 clones, with 81% found just once. Sequenced input: PBMCs. Receptor source: a woman between 25 and 40 years old in good health and CMV-seronegative.

The V and J genes are TRBV6-6 and TRBJ1-1; 7 bases line up with TRBD1. This CDR3 comprises 13 residues. J gave up 3 bases and V 4 bases, and 2 bases lay outside the gene matches. Per the germline V gene, CDR1 is MNHNY and CDR2 is SVGAGI (reference sequence). This chain's CDR3 is CASSLTGYTEAFF. CDR3 coding DNA: TGTGCCAGCAGTTTGACAGGGTACACTGAAGCTTTCTTT.

This chain connects TRBV11-3 to TRBJ2-7; a weak D match, TRBD1 (5 bases). This CDR3 is built from 15 residues. Between the trimmed V and J ends, which lost 2 bases and 1 base, there was a span of 12 bases. CDR1 and CDR2 from the germline V gene are SGHNT and YENEEA. CDR3 sequence: CASSLSPGSSYEQYF. CDR3 bases: TGTGCCAGCAGCTTAAGCCCAGGGTCGTCCTACGAGCAGTACTTC.

J is TRBJ2-7 and V is TRBV7-9; D is perhaps TRBD1 (6 bases). V gave up 5 bases and J gave up 2 bases, with 13 bases separating them. Germline-derived CDR1 and CDR2 are SEHNR and FQNEAQ (reference sequence). CDR3 length: 14 residues. The CDR3 DNA sequence: TGTGCCAGCAGCGACCGACAGGACCCCTACGAGCAGTACTTC. Its translation: CASSDRQDPYEQYF.

The chain links TRBV5-1 to TRBJ2-3; tentative D call: TRBD2 (5 bases). CDR1 is SGHRS and CDR2 is YFSETQ in the germline V gene. With 0 bases removed from V and 4 bases from J, the gap between germline ends came to 6 bases. This CDR3 is 13 amino acids long. CDR3: CASSLEGADTQYF. The CDR3, as DNA: TGCGCCAGCAGCTTGGAGGGAGCAGATACGCAGTATTTT.

The chain has TRBV28 and TRBJ2-7, with a weak D call TRBD2 (5 bases). V gave up 6 bases and J gave up 4 bases, with 10 bases separating them. The CDR3 has 12 residues. CDR1 MDHEN and CDR2 SYDVKM come from the germline V gene. DNA for the CDR3: TGTGCCAGCAGCGGGAATTCGTACGAGCAGTACTTC. This codes for CASSGNSYEQYF.

V gene TRBV5-1 combines with J gene TRBJ2-1; no firm D call. Looked up from germline, CDR1 is SGHRS and CDR2 is YFSETQ. This CDR3 has 15 residues. V shed 2 bases and J shed 8 bases, with 17 bases lying between them. This CDR3 is CASSFLPQSEDEQFF. The CDR3 DNA follows: TGCGCCAGCAGCTTTTTACCCCAGAGCGAGGATGAGCAGTTCTTC.

J is TRBJ2-1 and V is TRBV6-4; D gene unclear. This CDR3 comprises 13 residues. The ends were cut back, 6 bases at V and 5 bases at J, with 11 bases in the middle. Per germline, CDR1 MRHNA and CDR2 SNTAGT. In nucleotides, the CDR3 is TGTGCCAGCAGCGCAAGACTGGACAATGAGCAGTTCTTC. The encoded protein is CASSARLDNEQFF.

V and J are TRBV28 and TRBJ1-6; TRBD1 agrees at 7 bases. The CDR3 has 13 residues. Germline V lookup: CDR1 MDHEN, CDR2 SYDVKM. V was pared by 7 bases and J by 7 bases, with 4 bases of the junction left unmatched. The CDR3 here is CASNRDRNSPLHF. The CDR3 DNA follows: TGTGCCAGCAACCGGGACAGAAATTCACCCCTCCACTTT.

This chain links TRBV10-3 with TRBJ1-2; D call uncertain. Trimming took off 6 bases at V and 5 bases at J, with 19 bases between the two ends. CDR1 ENHRY and CDR2 SYGVKD come from the germline V gene. CDR3 length: 15 amino acids. This CDR3 is CAISPESLSPYGYTF. The DNA for the CDR3 is TGTGCCATCAGCCCCGAGTCCCTTTCCCCTTATGGCTACACCTTC.

The rearrangement uses TRBV19 and TRBJ2-2, with 8 bases aligning to TRBD1. This CDR3 is 14 amino acids long. J gave up 1 base and V 10 bases, and 5 bases lay outside the gene matches. Germline CDR1 LNHDA, CDR2 SQIVND (reference sequence). CDR3 residues: CATTTGVNTGELFF. DNA for the CDR3: TGTGCCACGACGACAGGGGTGAACACCGGGGAGCTGTTTTTT.

The CDR3 protein is CASRTDLHYYYGYTF. In DNA, the CDR3 is TGCGCCAGCAGGACAGACCTCCATTATTATTATGGCTACACCTTC. V usage is TRBV5-1 and J usage is TRBJ1-2; D possibly corresponds to TRBD1 (5 bases). The CDR3 is 15 amino acids. From germline, CDR1 is SGHRS and CDR2 YFSETQ. Trimming took off 5 bases at V and 5 bases at J, with 19 bases between the two ends.

J is TRBJ1-2 and V is TRBV29-1; 8 bases are shared with TRBD1. The CDR3 totals 13 residues. Germline V lookup: CDR1 SQVTM, CDR2 ANQGSEA. V trimming: 7 bases; J trimming: 4 bases; junction bases outside the gene matches: 8. CDR3: CSGGQGEGYGYTF. The CDR3 DNA follows: TGCAGCGGCGGACAGGGCGAGGGCTATGGCTACACCTTC.

V gene TRBV28 combines with J gene TRBJ2-1; 15 bases line up with TRBD2. With V trimmed by 5 bases and J by 4 bases, 9 bases remained unmatched. Germline loops: CDR1 MDHEN, CDR2 SYDVKM. This CDR3 comprises 18 residues. CDR3 protein: CASSTRTSGRARYNEQFF. CDR3 DNA: TGTGCCAGCAGTACCCGGACTAGCGGGAGGGCCCGATACAATGAGCAGTTCTTC. The full variable domain, rest sourced from reference TRBV28 and TRBJ2-1, is DVKVTQSSRYLVKRTGEKVFLECVQDMDHENMFWYRQDPGLGLRLIYFSYDVKMKEKGDIPEGYSVSREKKERFSLILESASTNQTSMYLCASSTRTSGRARYNEQFFGPGTRLTVL.

The chain joins TRBV28 to TRBJ1-2; 8 nucleotides agree with TRBD1. V lost 5 bases, J lost 1 base, and 6 bases stayed unmatched. Germline V gene data show CDR1 as MDHEN and CDR2 as SYDVKM. This CDR3 is 15 amino acids long. The CDR3 here is CASSLPTGVNYGYTF. DNA of the CDR3: TGTGCCAGCAGTCTTCCGACAGGGGTTAACTATGGCTACACCTTC.

The V gene is TRBV15, the J gene TRBJ2-3; 7 bases match TRBD1. V lost 1 base to trimming and J lost 4 bases; unmatched junction nucleotides: 5. CDR3 length equals 15 residues. CDR1 is LNHNV, CDR2 YYDKDF, per germline (reference sequence). The CDR3 coding sequence is TGTGCCACCAGCAGAGGGGACAGAGCCTCAGATACGCAGTATTTT. Encoded protein: CATSRGDRASDTQYF. Full variable domain (missing parts from reference TRBV15 and TRBJ2-3): DAMVIQNPRYQVTQFGKPVTLSCSQTLNHNVMYWYQQKSSQAPKLLFHYYDKDFNNEADTPDNFQSRRPNTSFCFLDIRSPGLGDTAMYLCATSRGDRASDTQYFGPGTRLTVL.

The chain joins TRBV19 to TRBJ2-1; TRBD2 agrees at 8 bases. The CDR3 spans 17 residues. Per germline, CDR1 LNHDA and CDR2 SQIVND (reference sequence). Trimming took 1 base from V and 6 from J; bases not matched to a gene: 11. The CDR3 DNA follows: TGTGCCAGTAGTATAGTCGGGAGGGCTAGCGGGCTCAATGAGCAGTTCTTC. This sequence encodes CASSIVGRASGLNEQFF. The full variable domain, rest sourced from reference TRBV19 and TRBJ2-1, is DGGITQSPKYLFRKEGQNVTLSCEQNLNHDAMYWYRQDPGQGLRLIYYSQIVNDFQKGDIAEGYSVSREKKESFPLTVTSAQKNPTAFYLCASSIVGRASGLNEQFFGPGTRLTVL.